The 3 T cell receptor beta chains reported below all come from one sample, sequenced in a study of blood T cell repertoires in COVID-19. Repertoires were generated with immunoSEQ multiplex PCR, while TCRdb's copy carries only in-frame clones and drops some. The repertoire holds some 300,000 clones, 90% seen once, with under 1.1% in the top ten. The sample was peripheral blood. The receptors originated from a woman aged 40 to 50 with COVID-19, enrolled during active disease.

The V gene is TRBV19, the J gene TRBJ1-3; perhaps TRBD1 as D (6 bases). The CDR3 length is 16 residues. V lost 5 bases and J lost 4, with 18 bases in between. Germline values: CDR1 LNHDA, CDR2 SQIVND (reference sequence). The CDR3 nucleotides read TGTGCCAGTAGTCCGTGGACAGTGCTATCCGGAAACACCATATATTTT. It is translated as CASSPWTVLSGNTIYF.

The chain links TRBV30 to TRBJ1-2; TRBD1 aligns across 7 bases. Germline CDR1 is GTSNPN and CDR2 is SVGIG (reference sequence). CDR3 length equals 20 residues. The V gene end was trimmed by 0 bases and the J gene end by 0 bases; junction bases not matched to a gene: 19. Here the CDR3 DNA reads TGTGCCTGGAGTGTACCTCCGACAGGGCCGCCGATCCGAGCTAACTATGGCTACACCTTC. The encoded protein is CAWSVPPTGPPIRANYGYTF.

This chain joins TRBV5-1 and TRBJ1-5, with 7 bases aligning to TRBD1. CDR3 length: 15 residues. V was clipped by 0 bases and J by 7 bases; unmatched bases: 7. The germline gives CDR1 SGHRS, CDR2 YFSETQ. In DNA form, the CDR3 reads TGCGCCAGCAGCTTGGATAACAGGGGACGGCAGCCCCAGCATTTT. Amino acid sequence: CASSLDNRGRQPQHF.